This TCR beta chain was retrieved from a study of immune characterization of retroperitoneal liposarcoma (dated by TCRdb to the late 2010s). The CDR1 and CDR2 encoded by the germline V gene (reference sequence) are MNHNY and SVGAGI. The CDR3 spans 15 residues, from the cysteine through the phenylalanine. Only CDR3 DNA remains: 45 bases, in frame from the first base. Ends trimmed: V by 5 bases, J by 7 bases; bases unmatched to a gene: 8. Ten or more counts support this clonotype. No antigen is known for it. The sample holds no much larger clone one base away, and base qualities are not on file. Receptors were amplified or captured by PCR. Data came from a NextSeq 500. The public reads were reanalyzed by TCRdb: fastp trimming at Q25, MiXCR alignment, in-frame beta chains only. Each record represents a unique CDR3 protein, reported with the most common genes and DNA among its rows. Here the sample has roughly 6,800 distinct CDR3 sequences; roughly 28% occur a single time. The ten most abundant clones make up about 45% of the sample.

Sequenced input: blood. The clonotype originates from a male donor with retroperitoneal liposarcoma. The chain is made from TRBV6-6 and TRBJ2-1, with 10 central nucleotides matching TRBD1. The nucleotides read TGTGCCAGCAGTCATCGACAGGGGGCTAGAAATGAGCAGTTCTTC. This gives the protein CASSHRQGARNEQFF.